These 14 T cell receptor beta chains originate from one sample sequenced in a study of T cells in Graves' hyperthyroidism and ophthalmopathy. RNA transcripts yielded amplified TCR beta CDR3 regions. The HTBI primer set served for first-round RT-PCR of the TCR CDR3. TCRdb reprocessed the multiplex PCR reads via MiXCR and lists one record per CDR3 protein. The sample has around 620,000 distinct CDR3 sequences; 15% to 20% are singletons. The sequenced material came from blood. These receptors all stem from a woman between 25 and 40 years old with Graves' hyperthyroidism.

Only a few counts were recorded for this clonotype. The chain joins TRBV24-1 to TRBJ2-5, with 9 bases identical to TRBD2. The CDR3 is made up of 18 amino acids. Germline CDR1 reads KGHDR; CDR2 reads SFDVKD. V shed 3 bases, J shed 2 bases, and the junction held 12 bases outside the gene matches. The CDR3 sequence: CATSDPATGSGGQETQYF. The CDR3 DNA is TGTGCCACCAGTGATCCTGCCACGGGTAGCGGGGGACAAGAGACCCAGTACTTC.

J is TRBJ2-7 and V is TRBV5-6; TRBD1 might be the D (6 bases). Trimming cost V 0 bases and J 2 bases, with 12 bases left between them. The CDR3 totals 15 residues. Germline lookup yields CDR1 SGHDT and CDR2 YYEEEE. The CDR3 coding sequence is TGTGCCAGCAGCTTGGTCAGGGGACCTACCTACGAGCAGTACTTC. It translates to CASSLVRGPTYEQYF.

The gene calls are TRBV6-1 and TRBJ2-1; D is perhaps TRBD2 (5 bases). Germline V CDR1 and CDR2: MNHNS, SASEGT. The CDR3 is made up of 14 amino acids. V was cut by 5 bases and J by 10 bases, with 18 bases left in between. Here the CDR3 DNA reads TGTGCCAGCAGTCTATTACTTGGGCCGGGGGAGCAGTTCTTC. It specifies CASSLLLGPGEQFF.

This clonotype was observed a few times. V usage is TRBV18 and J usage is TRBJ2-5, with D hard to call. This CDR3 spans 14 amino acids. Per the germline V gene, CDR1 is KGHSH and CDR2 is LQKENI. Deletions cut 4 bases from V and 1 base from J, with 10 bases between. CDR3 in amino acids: CASSRGDSQETQYF. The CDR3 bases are TGTGCCAGCTCACGCGGCGACTCCCAAGAGACCCAGTACTTC.

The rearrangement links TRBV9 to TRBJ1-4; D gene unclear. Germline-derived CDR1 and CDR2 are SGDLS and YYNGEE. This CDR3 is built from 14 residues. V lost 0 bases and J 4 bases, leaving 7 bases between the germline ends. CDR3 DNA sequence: TGTGCCAGCAGCGTAGACCTTTTTAATGAAAAACTGTTTTTT. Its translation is CASSVDLFNEKLFF. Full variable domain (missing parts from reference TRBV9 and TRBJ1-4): DSGVTQTPKHLITATGQRVTLRCSPRSGDLSVYWYQQSLDQGLQFLIQYYNGEERAKGNILERFSAQQFPDLHSELNLSSLELGDSALYFCASSVDLFNEKLFFGSGTQLSVL.

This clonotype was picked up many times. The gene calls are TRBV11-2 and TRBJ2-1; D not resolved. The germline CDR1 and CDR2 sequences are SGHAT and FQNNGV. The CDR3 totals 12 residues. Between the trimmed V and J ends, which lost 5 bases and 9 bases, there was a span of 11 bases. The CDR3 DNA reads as TGTGCCAGCAGCCCATCTACGGCTGAGCAGTTCTTC. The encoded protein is CASSPSTAEQFF.

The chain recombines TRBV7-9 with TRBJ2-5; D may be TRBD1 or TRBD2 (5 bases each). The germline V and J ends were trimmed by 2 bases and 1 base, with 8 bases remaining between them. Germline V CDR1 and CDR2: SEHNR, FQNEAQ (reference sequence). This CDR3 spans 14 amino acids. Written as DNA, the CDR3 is TGTGCCAGCAGCTTACGAGGGACCCAAGAGACCCAGTACTTC. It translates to CASSLRGTQETQYF. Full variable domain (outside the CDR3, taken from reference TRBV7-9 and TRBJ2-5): DTGVSQNPRHKITKRGQNVTFRCDPISEHNRLYWYRQTLGQGPEFLTYFQNEAQLEKSRLLSDRFSAERPKGSFSTLEIQRTEQGDSAMYLCASSLRGTQETQYFGPGTRLLVL.

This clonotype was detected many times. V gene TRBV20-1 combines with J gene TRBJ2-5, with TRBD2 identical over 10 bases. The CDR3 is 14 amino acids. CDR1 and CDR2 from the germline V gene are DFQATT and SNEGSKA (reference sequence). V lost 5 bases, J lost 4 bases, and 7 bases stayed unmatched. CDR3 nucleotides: TGCAGTGCTCAAGCGGGGGGGGTGAGAGAGACCCAGTACTTC. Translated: CSAQAGGVRETQYF.

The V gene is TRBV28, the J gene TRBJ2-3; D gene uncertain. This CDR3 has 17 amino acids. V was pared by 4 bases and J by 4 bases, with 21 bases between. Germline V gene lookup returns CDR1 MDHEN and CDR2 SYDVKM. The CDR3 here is CASSSITPLALSDTQYF. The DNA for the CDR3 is TGTGCCAGCAGTTCAATTACCCCCCTGGCCCTCTCAGATACGCAGTATTTT.

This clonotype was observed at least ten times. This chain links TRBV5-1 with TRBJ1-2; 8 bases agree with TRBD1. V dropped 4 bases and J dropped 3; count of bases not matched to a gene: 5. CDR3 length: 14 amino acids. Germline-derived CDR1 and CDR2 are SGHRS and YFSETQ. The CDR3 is CASSTTGEDYGYTF. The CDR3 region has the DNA TGCGCCAGCAGCACGACAGGGGAAGACTATGGCTACACCTTC.

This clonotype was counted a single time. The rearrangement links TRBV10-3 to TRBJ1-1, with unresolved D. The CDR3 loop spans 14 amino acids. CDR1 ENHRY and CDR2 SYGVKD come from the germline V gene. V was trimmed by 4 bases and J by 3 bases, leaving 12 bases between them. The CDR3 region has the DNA TGTGCCATCAGTGTGGAACAAGGGTACACTGAAGCTTTCTTT. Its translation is CAISVEQGYTEAFF.

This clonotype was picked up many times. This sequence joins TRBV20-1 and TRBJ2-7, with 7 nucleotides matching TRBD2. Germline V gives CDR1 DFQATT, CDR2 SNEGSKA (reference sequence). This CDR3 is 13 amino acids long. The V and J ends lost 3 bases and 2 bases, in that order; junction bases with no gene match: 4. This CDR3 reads CSASLGTTYEQYF. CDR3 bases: TGCAGTGCTAGTTTGGGGACTACCTACGAGCAGTACTTC.

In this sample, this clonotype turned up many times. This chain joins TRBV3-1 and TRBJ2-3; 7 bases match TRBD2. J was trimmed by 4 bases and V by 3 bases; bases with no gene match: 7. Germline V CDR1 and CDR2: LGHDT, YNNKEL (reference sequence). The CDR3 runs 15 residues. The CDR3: CASSHWRERSDTQYF. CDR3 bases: TGTGCCAGCAGCCACTGGCGGGAGAGGTCAGATACGCAGTATTTT.

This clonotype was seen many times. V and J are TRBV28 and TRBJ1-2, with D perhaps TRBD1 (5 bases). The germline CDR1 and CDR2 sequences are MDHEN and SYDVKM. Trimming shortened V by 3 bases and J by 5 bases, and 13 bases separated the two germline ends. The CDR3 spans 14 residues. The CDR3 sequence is CASSFGATIYGYTF. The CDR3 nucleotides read TGTGCCAGCAGTTTCGGGGCAACCATATATGGCTACACCTTC.